One sample yielded the 30 T cell receptor beta chains listed below, sequenced in a study of cytomegalovirus exposure and HLA in healthy donors. Both 60 Vbeta primers and 13 Jbeta primers went into the PCR. Data came from immunoSEQ multiplex PCR; TCRdb stores just in-frame clones and leaves some out. This table holds about 110,000 clones, about 78% found once. The sequencing sample was made of PBMCs. The receptors originated from a woman between 40 and 55 years old in good health and CMV-seropositive.

The chain is built from TRBV11-3 and TRBJ2-6, with D tentatively TRBD1 (7 bases). Per the germline V gene, CDR1 is SGHNT and CDR2 is YENEEA. Trimming took off 3 bases at V and 12 bases at J, with 12 bases between the two ends. The CDR3 totals 13 residues. This CDR3 is CASSFLQGGVLTF. The CDR3 DNA reads TGTGCCAGCAGCTTTCTCCAGGGGGGCGTCCTGACTTTC.

This chain joins TRBV5-4 and TRBJ1-1; 7 positions match TRBD1. With 4 bases clipped from V and 3 bases from J, the junction kept 3 bases outside the gene matches. This CDR3 spans 13 amino acids. Germline V gene sequence: CDR1 SGHNT, CDR2 YYREEE (reference sequence). DNA for the CDR3: TGTGCCAGCAGCGGACAGGCTGACACTGAAGCTTTCTTT. The encoded protein is CASSGQADTEAFF.

The chain carries TRBV21-1 and TRBJ1-2; TRBD1, the table's D call, was not compared with the DNA. TRBV21-1 is annotated as a pseudogene. The CDR3 totals 15 residues. The CDR3 reads CASSKARQGFYGYTF. In DNA form, the CDR3 reads TGTGCCAGCAGCAAGGCCAGACAGGGATTCTATGGCTACACCTTC.

This rearrangement joins TRBV6-5 to TRBJ2-7; D is possibly TRBD2 (6 bases). Deletions cut 8 bases from V and 2 bases from J, with 19 bases between. The CDR3 sequence is 15 residues long. Germline V gives CDR1 MNHEY, CDR2 SVGAGI. The CDR3 spells CASSPLRWGAYEQYF. CDR3 DNA sequence: TGTGCCAGCTCCCCTCTTCGGTGGGGGGCCTACGAGCAGTACTTC.

The gene calls are TRBV10-3 and TRBJ1-6, with 8 bases that match TRBD1. V was pared by 6 bases and J by 6 bases, with 7 bases of the junction left unmatched. This CDR3 contains 15 residues. The germline V gene encodes CDR1 ENHRY and CDR2 SYGVKD. The CDR3 bases are TGTGCCATCAGAACCGAAGACAGGGGTAATTCACCCCTCCACTTT. Translated: CAIRTEDRGNSPLHF.

The CDR3 DNA follows: TGTGCCAGCAGTGAGGCAAATAACTATGGCTACACCTTC. Residues: CASSEANNYGYTF. J is TRBJ1-2 and V is TRBV6-1; D gene ambiguous. CDR3 length: 13 residues. Trimming removed 3 bases from V and 1 base from J, with 6 bases in between. CDR1 and CDR2 from the germline V gene are MNHNS and SASEGT.

The rearrangement links TRBV9 to TRBJ2-2; D is undetermined. Germline loops: CDR1 SGDLS, CDR2 YYNGEE. Trimming took 0 bases from V and 0 from J, leaving 6 bases between them. CDR3 length: 15 amino acids. The CDR3 nucleotides read TGTGCCAGCAGCGTAGCTCCTACGAACACCGGGGAGCTGTTTTTT. It specifies CASSVAPTNTGELFF.

The V and J genes are TRBV4-1 and TRBJ2-5; 11 nucleotides align to TRBD2. In germline, CDR1 is MGHRA, CDR2 YSYEKL. V trimming: 2 bases; J trimming: 2 bases; junction bases outside the gene matches: 4. The CDR3 has 16 amino acids. CDR3 region: CASSQPRTSGQETQYF. The CDR3 coding sequence is TGCGCCAGCAGCCAACCACGGACTAGCGGGCAAGAGACCCAGTACTTC.

This rearrangement joins TRBV5-4 to TRBJ2-1; TRBD2 matches 13 bases. Trimming cost V 4 bases and J 7 bases; bases outside gene matches: 8. The CDR3 has 16 amino acids. Per germline, CDR1 SGHNT and CDR2 YYREEE (reference sequence). The CDR3 nucleotides read TGTGCCAGCAGCCCGGAGGAGGGACTAGCGGGGAATGAGCAGTTCTTC. It is translated as CASSPEEGLAGNEQFF.

The rearrangement uses TRBV29-1 and TRBJ2-3; 9 bases align to TRBD2. Per germline, CDR1 SQVTM and CDR2 ANQGSEA. The length of the CDR3 is 14 residues. Trimming took 4 bases from V and 2 from J; bases not matched to a gene: 4. In DNA, the CDR3 is TGCAGCGTTGGTCAGCGGGGGGACACAGATACGCAGTATTTT. It translates to CSVGQRGDTDTQYF.

Concerning this clone itself: A read error may produce the germline difference seen at one junction end. The CDR3: CASSLEAGNYGEQYF. As DNA, the CDR3 is TGTGCTAGCAGCTTAGAAGCGGGCAATTACGGGGAGCAGTACTTC. This rearrangement joins TRBV7-7 to TRBJ2-7, with D perhaps matching TRBD2 (6 bases). The CDR3 runs to 15 residues. In germline, CDR1 is SSHAT, CDR2 FNYEAQ (reference sequence).

V gene TRBV18 combines with J gene TRBJ2-1, with D unresolved. Germline V CDR1 and CDR2: KGHSH, LQKENI. CDR3 length: 13 residues. V was trimmed by 6 bases and J by 5 bases, leaving 11 bases between them. For the CDR3, the DNA is TGTGCCAGCTCCCTAATTAATGACAATGAGCAGTTCTTC. This translates into CASSLINDNEQFF.

This clone has a handful of counts. The J gene is TRBJ1-4, the V gene TRBV12-5; 9 bases line up with TRBD1. The ends lost 6 bases at V and 8 bases at J; junction bases unmatched: 7. The CDR3 has 14 residues. Germline V gives CDR1 LGHNT, CDR2 FRNRAP. Here the CDR3 reads CASGPGTGREKLFF. The CDR3 DNA is TGTGCTAGTGGCCCCGGGACAGGGCGCGAAAAACTGTTTTTT.

This chain joins TRBV7-9 and TRBJ1-1; tentatively, D is TRBD1 (6 bases). Germline CDR1 and CDR2: SEHNR and FQNEAQ (reference sequence). The CDR3 is 13 residues long. Trimming pared 5 bases from V and 4 bases from J, leaving 11 bases between. The CDR3 sequence is CASSPRGGTEAFF. Here the CDR3 DNA reads TGTGCCAGCAGCCCTAGGGGGGGCACTGAAGCTTTCTTT.

This clone showed up just once. The chain combines TRBV13 with TRBJ2-2; 8 nucleotides align to TRBD2. V shed 4 bases and J 6 bases; nucleotides not matched to a gene: 10. Germline CDR1 is PRHDT and CDR2 is FYEKMQ (reference sequence). This CDR3 spans 16 amino acids. DNA for the CDR3: TGTGCCAGCAGCTCCCGGACTAGCCCTAGGCCCGGGGAGCTGTTTTTT. This codes for CASSSRTSPRPGELFF.

J is TRBJ1-2 and V is TRBV7-2; D gene unclear. The length of the CDR3 is 14 residues. The germline CDR1 and CDR2 sequences are SGHTA and FQGNSA. V lost 5 bases to trimming and J lost 3 bases, with 13 bases between them. CDR3 amino acids: CASSASFDYYGYTF. CDR3 nucleotides: TGTGCCAGCAGCGCGAGTTTCGATTACTATGGCTACACCTTC.

Here the CDR3 reads CASSPTDRGNTGELFF. The CDR3, as DNA: TGTGCCAGCAGCCCCACTGACAGGGGGAACACCGGGGAGCTGTTTTTT. The gene calls are TRBV7-6 and TRBJ2-2, with 8 bases fitting TRBD1. Germline CDR1 SGHVS, CDR2 FNYEAQ. The CDR3 is 16 residues long. V lost 5 bases and J lost 1; bases outside the gene matches: 6.

The V and J genes are TRBV9 and TRBJ1-1; D possibly corresponds to TRBD1 (5 bases). The CDR3 contains 15 residues. CDR1 is SGDLS, CDR2 YYNGEE, per germline. Between the trimmed V and J ends, which lost 0 bases and 1 base, there was a span of 10 bases. CDR3 residues: CASSVVGGENTEAFF. The CDR3 DNA sequence: TGTGCCAGCAGCGTAGTTGGAGGGGAGAACACTGAAGCTTTCTTT.

The chain employs TRBV7-2 and TRBJ2-7; D is ambiguous. Trimming cost V 6 bases and J 7 bases, with 16 bases left between them. The CDR3 contains 13 residues. Germline CDR1 and CDR2: SGHTA and FQGNSA. The CDR3 loop is CASSSQVLQEQYF. CDR3 DNA sequence: TGTGCCAGCAGTTCCCAGGTTTTACAAGAGCAGTACTTC.

With regard to this clone: Other nucleotide sequences in the sample specify the same CDR3. V usage is TRBV6-5 and J usage is TRBJ1-5, with TRBD1 as a possible D gene (6 bases). The CDR3 spans 15 residues. With 2 bases removed from V and 2 bases from J, the gap between germline ends came to 10 bases. CDR1 is MNHEY and CDR2 is SVGAGI in the germline V gene. The CDR3 region has the DNA TGTGCCAGCAGTTACAGTGGGGGCGGCAATCAGCCCCAGCATTTT. Residues: CASSYSGGGNQPQHF.

A few counts support this clone. Within the sample, other DNA sequences also encode this same CDR3. The V call is TRBV7-9, the J call TRBJ1-4; maybe TRBD1 (6 bases). Between the trimmed V and J ends, which lost 5 bases and 3 bases, there was a span of 10 bases. There are 14 residues in the CDR3. CDR1 and CDR2 (germline): SEHNR, FQNEAQ (reference sequence). DNA for the CDR3: TGTGCCAGCAGCCCTGGACAGTCTAATGAAAAACTGTTTTTT. It translates to CASSPGQSNEKLFF.

The chain joins TRBV2 to TRBJ1-1, with D unclear. From germline, CDR1 is SNHLY and CDR2 FYNNEI. The germline V and J ends were trimmed by 8 bases and 5 bases, with 18 bases remaining between them. This CDR3 is 14 amino acids long. CDR3 amino acids: CASSGERAETEAFF. In nucleotides, the CDR3 is TGTGCCAGCTCCGGTGAGAGGGCGGAAACTGAAGCTTTCTTT.

The chain has TRBV19 and TRBJ2-6, with TRBD1 as a possible D gene (5 bases). Per the germline V gene, CDR1 is LNHDA and CDR2 is SQIVND (reference sequence). Trimming removed 10 bases at V and 0 bases at J, with 10 bases between. The CDR3 runs 14 residues. The CDR3 region has the DNA TGTGCCACCGACACAGGCTCTGGGGCCAACGTCCTGACTTTC. It specifies CATDTGSGANVLTF.

The chain recombines TRBV5-1 with TRBJ2-7; no clear D. V lost 4 bases to trimming and J lost 9 bases, with 14 bases between them. This CDR3 spans 12 amino acids. Germline V lookup: CDR1 SGHRS, CDR2 YFSETQ. Here the CDR3 reads CASSPGREVQYF. CDR3 coding DNA: TGCGCCAGCAGCCCTGGCAGAGAGGTGCAGTACTTC.

The table lists this clone with a count of one. V gene TRBV7-9 combines with J gene TRBJ2-1; the D gene is possibly TRBD2 (6 bases). CDR1 and CDR2 from the germline V gene are SEHNR and FQNEAQ (reference sequence). V lost 6 bases, J lost 7 bases, and 10 bases lay in between. The CDR3 is 12 amino acids. CDR3 bases: TGTGCCAGCAGACGCGGACTAAATGAGCAGTTCTTC. It is translated as CASRRGLNEQFF.

This clone showed up just once. The rearrangement joins TRBV5-4 to TRBJ1-1, with TRBD1 identical over 8 bases. The germline V gene encodes CDR1 SGHNT and CDR2 YYREEE (reference sequence). V lost 4 bases and J lost 0; bases outside the gene matches: 8. The CDR3 is 16 residues long. For the CDR3, the DNA is TGTGCCAGCAGCCCCTACAGGGGGACGGTGAACACTGAAGCTTTCTTT. It codes for CASSPYRGTVNTEAFF.

Only one count was recorded for this clone. The chain combines TRBV9 with TRBJ2-3; 8 positions agree with TRBD2. Germline assignment: CDR1 SGDLS and CDR2 YYNGEE. Trimming at V came to 6 bases and at J to 5 bases, leaving 11 bases not matched to a gene. The CDR3 is made up of 15 amino acids. The CDR3 here is CASTVWGTSGDTQYF. The DNA of the CDR3 is TGTGCCAGCACCGTGTGGGGGACTAGTGGAGATACGCAGTATTTT.

CDR3 nucleotide sequence: TGCGCCAGCAGCTCGATGACTAGCACCGAGCAGTTCTTC. Translated, it gives CASSSMTSTEQFF. The V call is TRBV5-1, the J call TRBJ2-1; 7 nucleotides align to TRBD2. V lost 3 bases, J lost 10 bases, and 7 bases stayed unmatched. The germline CDR1 and CDR2 sequences are SGHRS and YFSETQ. The CDR3 runs 13 residues.

This clone was seen once. This chain uses TRBV21-1 with TRBJ1-1. TRBV21-1 constitutes a pseudogene. The CDR3 totals 14 residues. The CDR3 DNA reads as TGTGCCAGCAGCAAAGTGGGGGGGAGCTCTGAAGCTTTCTTT. It is translated as CASSKVGGSSEAFF.

The CDR3 sequence: CASSLRGSNSPLHF. CDR3 bases: TGTGCCAGCAGCTTGCGGGGTTCTAATTCACCCCTCCACTTT. The chain employs TRBV5-4 and TRBJ1-6; D ambiguous. CDR3 size: 14 residues. Germline CDR1 is SGHNT and CDR2 is YYREEE (reference sequence). The ends were cut back, 1 base at V and 6 bases at J, with 8 bases in the middle.